One sample yielded the 24 T cell receptor beta chains listed below, sequenced in a study of blood T cell repertoires in COVID-19. Generated by immunoSEQ multiplex PCR, the TCRdb table keeps only in-frame clones and is missing some. The sample holds under 130,000 clones, roughly 71% seen once. The sequenced sample was peripheral blood. The source is a man aged 80 or over with acute or convalescent COVID-19.

The V gene is TRBV7-9, the J gene TRBJ2-1, with D unclear. The CDR3 has 14 amino acids. Trimming cost V 0 bases and J 6 bases, with 9 bases left between them. Germline V lookup: CDR1 SEHNR, CDR2 FQNEAQ (reference sequence). CDR3 sequence reads: CASSLAAGSNEQFF. CDR3 in DNA: TGTGCCAGCAGCTTAGCGGCTGGTTCCAATGAGCAGTTCTTC.

In its sample, this clone was seen a few times. This chain links TRBV5-5 with TRBJ2-7; 8 bases fit TRBD1. J gave up 2 bases and V 6 bases, and 7 bases lay outside the gene matches. The CDR3 is 14 residues long. Germline V gene lookup returns CDR1 SGHKS and CDR2 YYEKEE (reference sequence). CDR3: CASTLDRGPYEQYF. In DNA, the CDR3 is TGTGCCAGCACCTTAGACAGGGGCCCCTACGAGCAGTACTTC.

This clone occurred a few times. The chain combines TRBV2 with TRBJ1-5; TRBD1 is a possible D gene (6 bases). The germline gives CDR1 SNHLY, CDR2 FYNNEI. The V and J ends lost 6 bases and 3 bases respectively, with 15 bases between them. This CDR3 has 15 residues. CDR3 nucleotides: TGTGCCAGCAGCAAGGACAGCTCTTACAATCAGCCCCAGCATTTT. It translates to CASSKDSSYNQPQHF.

The chain carries TRBV5-4 and TRBJ2-1, with 12 bases matching TRBD2. This CDR3 contains 15 residues. The V segment lost 4 bases and the J segment 7 bases; nucleotides outside the gene matches: 6. Per the germline V gene, CDR1 is SGHNT and CDR2 is YYREEE (reference sequence). CDR3 in amino acids: CASSETSGSINEQFF. The CDR3 DNA reads TGTGCCAGCAGCGAGACTAGCGGGAGTATAAATGAGCAGTTCTTC.

This sequence joins TRBV2 and TRBJ2-5, with 8 positions matching TRBD2. The CDR3 contains 14 residues. Germline V gene lookup returns CDR1 SNHLY and CDR2 FYNNEI. V lost 1 base to trimming and J lost 3 bases; unmatched junction nucleotides: 1. The CDR3 bases are TGTGCCAGCAGTGAAGGACTAGCGAAAGAGACCCAGTACTTC. Its translation is CASSEGLAKETQYF.

This clone was found a few times. An end of the junction does not agree with germline; a read error may underlie this. V usage is TRBV11-1 and J usage is TRBJ2-1; TRBD2 matches 11 bases. This CDR3 region has 15 residues. Germline V gene lookup returns CDR1 SGHAT and CDR2 FQDESV (reference sequence). CDR3 bases: TGTGCCAGCAGCAAACTAGCGGGGGACTACAGTGAGCAGTTCTTC. It translates to CASSKLAGDYSEQFF.

The chain couples TRBV28 to TRBJ2-7, with a tentative D call TRBD2 (5 bases). Trimming cost V 5 bases and J 2 bases, with 13 bases left between them. Germline CDR1 is MDHEN and CDR2 is SYDVKM. This CDR3 is built from 14 residues. The CDR3 coding sequence is TGTGCCAGCAGTAGCACTAGACCCACCTACGAGCAGTACTTC. Its protein product is CASSSTRPTYEQYF.

The chain joins TRBV29-1 to TRBJ1-1; 7 bases line up with TRBD1. There are 11 residues in the CDR3. Germline V CDR1 and CDR2: SQVTM, ANQGSEA. The J segment lost 8 bases and the V segment lost 5 bases, leaving 5 bases of the junction unmatched. Here the CDR3 DNA reads TGCAGCGTTAGACCGGGACAGGAAGCTTTCTTT. Amino acid sequence: CSVRPGQEAFF.

The chain couples TRBV10-2 to TRBJ1-6; D is ambiguous. CDR1 is WSHSY and CDR2 is SAAADI in the germline V gene. V lost 4 bases to trimming and J lost 8 bases, with 12 bases between them. The CDR3 runs to 14 residues. CDR3 sequence (DNA): TGCGCCAGCAGTGTTAGGGTTAGCGATTCACCCCTCCACTTT. It is translated as CASSVRVSDSPLHF.

The V call is TRBV24-1, the J call TRBJ2-1; 9 bases match TRBD2. The V gene's germline CDR1 is KGHDR and CDR2 SFDVKD. V lost 1 base, J lost 10 bases, and 7 bases stayed unmatched. The CDR3 runs 15 residues. CDR3 residues: CATSDFSGGLGEQFF. Written as DNA, the CDR3 is TGTGCCACCAGTGATTTTAGCGGGGGCCTTGGGGAGCAGTTCTTC.

This clone was found a few times. The chain recombines TRBV5-1 with TRBJ2-6; no reliable D call. CDR1 SGHRS and CDR2 YFSETQ come from the germline V gene. The CDR3 length is 16 residues. The V gene lost 4 bases and the J gene lost 0 bases, with 11 bases spanning the gap. CDR3 in amino acids: CASSPVQSSGANVLTF. CDR3 in DNA: TGCGCCAGCAGCCCAGTGCAAAGCTCTGGGGCCAACGTCCTGACTTTC.

This clone was found a few times. V and J are TRBV29-1 and TRBJ1-4; a weak D match, TRBD1 (6 bases). The V gene's germline CDR1 is SQVTM and CDR2 ANQGSEA. V was clipped by 6 bases and J by 8 bases, with 19 bases between them. The CDR3 runs to 14 residues. CDR3 sequence reads: CSVVLRGKGEKLFF. The CDR3 DNA follows: TGCAGCGTGGTGCTTAGGGGGAAGGGCGAAAAACTGTTTTTT. Complete variable domain (other parts from reference TRBV29-1 and TRBJ1-4): SAVISQKPSRDICQRGTSLTIQCQVDSQVTMMFWYRQQPGQSLTLIATANQGSEATYESGFVIDKFPISRPNLTFSTLTVSNMSPEDSSIYLCSVVLRGKGEKLFFGSGTQLSVL.

This clone appeared a single time. V and J are TRBV7-2 and TRBJ2-1, with 14 bases aligning to TRBD2. Per germline, CDR1 SGHTA and CDR2 FQGNSA. J was trimmed by 7 bases and V by 1 base; bases with no gene match: 6. There are 17 residues in the CDR3. The CDR3: CASSLEPGLAGENEQFF. The CDR3, as DNA: TGTGCCAGCAGCTTAGAGCCGGGACTAGCGGGAGAGAATGAGCAGTTCTTC.

J is TRBJ2-3 and V is TRBV5-4; the D is unclear. Germline CDR1 is SGHNT and CDR2 is YYREEE (reference sequence). V was shortened by 2 bases and J by 0 bases, with 10 bases between the two germline ends. CDR3 size: 15 residues. The CDR3 loop reads CASSFGGSSTDTQYF. As DNA, the CDR3 is TGTGCCAGCAGCTTCGGTGGTAGCAGCACAGATACGCAGTATTTT.

This chain uses TRBV20-1 with TRBJ1-4; 7 positions agree with TRBD1. The junction had 5 bases not matched to a gene; V was cut back by 3 bases and J by 4 bases. Germline CDR1 and CDR2: DFQATT and SNEGSKA (reference sequence). This CDR3 region has 14 residues. The CDR3 here is CSASEGAVNEKLFF. The CDR3, as DNA: TGCAGTGCTAGTGAGGGGGCAGTTAATGAAAAACTGTTTTTT.

This clone was detected only once. The chain joins TRBV14 to TRBJ2-7, with TRBD1 matching 12 bases. J was trimmed by 5 bases and V by 2 bases; bases with no gene match: 4. Per germline, CDR1 SGHDN and CDR2 FVKESK. This CDR3 spans 15 amino acids. This chain's CDR3 is CASSQPGQGAHEQYF. As DNA, the CDR3 is TGTGCCAGCAGCCAACCGGGACAGGGGGCCCACGAGCAGTACTTC. Using reference TRBV14 and TRBJ2-7 for the parts outside the CDR3, the full variable domain is EAGVTQFPSHSVIEKGQTVTLRCDPISGHDNLYWYRRVMGKEIKFLLHFVKESKQDESGMPNNRFLAERTGGTYSTLKVQPAELEDSGVYFCASSQPGQGAHEQYFGPGTRLTVT.

As to this clone: The sample carries other DNA sequences with the same CDR3. The CDR3 bases are TGTGCCAGCAGCTTAGGAGTCACAGATACGCAGTATTTT. Its translation is CASSLGVTDTQYF. The chain has TRBV7-2 and TRBJ2-3, with D hard to call. There are 13 residues in the CDR3. Germline loops: CDR1 SGHTA, CDR2 FQGNSA. V was trimmed by 1 base and J by 2 bases, leaving 4 bases between them.

The J gene is TRBJ1-1, the V gene TRBV19; TRBD1 matches at 10 bases. Germline assignment: CDR1 LNHDA and CDR2 SQIVND (reference sequence). V gave up 5 bases and J gave up 4 bases; unmatched junction bases: 7. The CDR3 is made up of 15 amino acids. The CDR3 nucleotides read TGTGCCAGTAGTGGGGGACAGGGGTCGGGCACTGAAGCTTTCTTT. This encodes CASSGGQGSGTEAFF.

The genes are TRBV9 and TRBJ2-3; 7 nucleotides line up with TRBD2. V was pared by 0 bases and J by 2 bases, with 6 bases of the junction left unmatched. The CDR3 is 16 amino acids. Germline V gene lookup returns CDR1 SGDLS and CDR2 YYNGEE. Here the CDR3 reads CASSVDVGGFTDTQYF. CDR3 bases: TGTGCCAGCAGCGTAGACGTGGGGGGGTTCACAGATACGCAGTATTTT.

The V call is TRBV18, the J call TRBJ1-1; tentatively, D is TRBD1 (6 bases). V lost 3 bases, J lost 3 bases, and 17 bases lay in between. Looked up from germline, CDR1 is KGHSH and CDR2 is LQKENI. The CDR3 covers 16 residues. The CDR3 DNA sequence: TGTGCCAGCTCACCTATGGACAGTCGGGGTCACACTGAAGCTTTCTTT. Amino acid sequence: CASSPMDSRGHTEAFF.

The chain joins TRBV28 to TRBJ1-2; TRBD1 aligns across 7 bases. The CDR3 totals 13 residues. Trimming cost V 4 bases and J 8 bases; bases outside gene matches: 7. The germline V gene has CDR1 MDHEN and CDR2 SYDVKM. CDR3 amino acids: CASSSGGGLGYTF. DNA for the CDR3: TGTGCCAGCAGTTCAGGAGGGGGCCTAGGCTACACCTTC.

This clone was seen just once. The chain combines TRBV28 with TRBJ2-5; TRBD2 aligns across 7 bases. Trimming at V came to 2 bases and at J to 2 bases, leaving 5 bases not matched to a gene. The V gene's germline CDR1 is MDHEN and CDR2 SYDVKM. The CDR3 has 15 amino acids. CDR3 sequence: CASSLRRETQETQYF. The CDR3 DNA sequence: TGTGCCAGCAGTTTAAGGCGGGAGACGCAAGAGACCCAGTACTTC.

This clone showed up many times. This chain connects TRBV2 to TRBJ1-2; TRBD1 agrees at 11 bases. J lost 8 bases, V lost 5 bases, and 4 bases had no gene match. There are 13 residues in the CDR3. Germline V gene data show CDR1 as SNHLY and CDR2 as FYNNEI. CDR3: CASSPDRGQGYTF. The CDR3 nucleotides are TGTGCCAGCAGTCCGGACAGGGGGCAGGGCTACACCTTC.

The chain links TRBV6-5 to TRBJ2-3; the D gene is possibly TRBD2 (5 bases). Trimming left V 9 bases short and J 1 base short, with 14 bases between. The CDR3 runs to 14 residues. Germline assignment: CDR1 MNHEY and CDR2 SVGAGI. CDR3 residues: CASSHDGGTDTQYF. The CDR3 nucleotides read TGTGCCAGTTCCCACGACGGGGGCACAGATACGCAGTATTTT.